This TCR beta chain appears in the sequencing data of a study of CXCR3-negative and CXCR3-positive naive CD8 T cells. The CDR3 extends over 16 amino acids. CDR1 is WSHSY, CDR2 SAAADI, per germline. The authors prepared UMI-labeled TRB cDNA libraries by 5' RACE. TCRdb re-called the 5' RACE reads and gives one entry per CDR3 protein, without DNA. The repertoire table contains over 100,000 distinct CDR3 sequences. This TCR was sampled from a human donor in good health. Some clones in this sample may be carry-over from other donors' samples. Sequencing used naive CXCR3- CD8+ T cells from blood. Subset meaning: CD45RO-CCR7+CD27+CD95- naive CD8+ T cells lacking CXCR3 (TNR3-). V gene TRBV10-2 combines with J gene TRBJ1-5; TCRdb designates TRBD1, a call that cannot be tested without DNA. CDR3 loop: CASSQTGQGYNQPQHF.